This T cell receptor beta chain emerged from a study of blood T cell repertoires in COVID-19 (dated by TCRdb to the early 2020s). For the wider study: Samples covering the acute and convalescent phases of COVID-19 were provided by collaborators in the United States, Italy and Spain. The material from the prospective study consisted of cDNA or gDNA derived from T cells, B-cell-depleted T cells, or PBMCs. Subjects who had been exposed to COVID-19, were actively infected with it, or had recovered from it provided the deeply sampled blood TCRbeta repertoires that made up the dataset. The repertoires were released in a freely available public database intended as a resource for research on the immune response to SARS-CoV-2. Samples were obtained from the ongoing ImmuneRACE study (first 160 participants) and from approximately 1,200 subjects provided by 6 global collaborators. Sample metadata almost always included a de-identified subject ID, COVID-19 status, age in years and sex. Where available, HLA class I and class II types were obtained from metadata supplied by the sample provider rather than from assay-based typing. Overall study outcomes, separate from this receptor: The quantity of clinical and demographic metadata differed by source and by participant and was supplied without curation.

Cut back by 6 bases and 1 base, the V and J ends lie 10 bases apart. Spanning cysteine to phenylalanine, the CDR3 consists of 14 amino acids. Of the read, only the CDR3 DNA is kept; its 42 bases are in frame from base 1. The CDR1 and CDR2 encoded by the germline V gene are MNHEY and SVGAGI. Participants in the prospective study were enrolled through a virtual design, were aged roughly 18 to 100 years, and lived in some 24 United States geographic areas. In the prospective study, cohorts were assigned on the basis of participant-reported clinical history obtained from a screening survey and a study questionnaire. Recovered participants in ImmuneRACE Cohort 3 were defined by two consecutive negative NP/OP PCR tests, clearance by a healthcare professional, or resolution of symptoms. In the prospective study, mobile phlebotomists collected whole blood, serum and a nasopharyngeal or oropharyngeal swab from each participant. Prospective study participants could optionally give additional blood draws and questionnaires over an approximately two-month period. Blood samples from the prospective study were shipped frozen or at room temperature prior to DNA extraction.

Points on this clone: It has no known antigen specificity. Qualities for individual bases were not recorded, and no much larger clone is one base off.

TCRbeta CDR3 regions were amplified from genomic DNA by means of the immunoSEQ Assay, a bias-controlled multiplex PCR. Concerning the study's data processing: The number of nucleated cells in each sample was estimated from the amplification of reference gene primers within the assay. Sequence reads were collapsed and filtered to measure the absolute abundance of every unique TCRbeta CDR3 rearrangement. For each sample, productive Simpson clonality was calculated as the square root of Simpson's diversity index over productive rearrangements. TCRdb holds this immuneACCESS table with in-frame rearrangements only. Some clones are missing; in checked studies, unresolved V genes explain under half, and the rest has no known cause. The D gene and trimming were derived from the DNA, and the V and J assignments and clone size from that table. The sample data list about 150,000 clones, and roughly 80% of these were observed just once. The top ten hold about 9.2% of the sample.

The rearrangement combines TRBV6-5 with TRBJ1-5; the D gene cannot be resolved reliably. The material sequenced was PBMCs or T cells enriched from blood (not recorded which). The receptor comes from a man aged 50-59 years who had recovered from COVID-19. The CDR3 region has the sequence CASRARTSNQPQHF. The DNA sequence is TGTGCCAGCAGGGCCAGAACCAGCAATCAGCCCCAGCATTTT.